The 8 T cell receptor beta chains listed next were all sequenced from one sample in a study of cytomegalovirus exposure and HLA in healthy donors. The PCR made use of 60 Vbeta and 13 Jbeta primers. Libraries were prepared by immunoSEQ multiplex PCR; TCRdb keeps only in-frame clonotypes and omits some of them. The table lists some 150,000 clones, roughly 80% of them singletons. The sequencing input was PBMCs. These receptors were collected from a woman aged 30 to 39 in good health and CMV-seropositive.

J is TRBJ1-4 and V is TRBV4-2, with 9 bases fitting TRBD1. The CDR3 has 15 residues. V trimming: 3 bases; J trimming: 8 bases; junction bases outside the gene matches: 7. The V gene's germline CDR1 is LGHNA and CDR2 YNFKEQ. For the CDR3, the DNA is TGTGCCAGCAGCCAGAGGGGACAGGGTTTAGAAAAACTGTTTTTT. Translated: CASSQRGQGLEKLFF.

This rearrangement joins TRBV15 to TRBJ1-2; 7 bases match TRBD1. Germline V CDR1 and CDR2: LNHNV, YYDKDF (reference sequence). With 5 bases clipped from V and 3 bases from J, the junction kept 6 bases outside the gene matches. This CDR3 is 14 amino acids long. DNA for the CDR3: TGTGCCACCAGCGTCAGACAGGGAGACTATGGCTACACCTTC. Translation: CATSVRQGDYGYTF.

The V gene is TRBV7-3, the J gene TRBJ2-3; TRBD1 is a possible D gene (6 bases). CDR3 length: 18 residues. V lost 5 bases and J 0 bases, leaving 21 bases between the germline ends. Germline V gene lookup returns CDR1 SGHTA and CDR2 FQGTGA. The CDR3 here is CASSPGQSRYPSTDTQYF. CDR3 nucleotide sequence: TGTGCCAGCAGCCCCGGACAGAGTCGTTATCCTAGCACAGATACGCAGTATTTT. The full variable domain, its missing parts supplied by reference TRBV7-3 and TRBJ2-3, is GAGVSQTPSNKVTEKGKYVELRCDPISGHTALYWYRQSLGQGPEFLIYFQGTGAADDSGLPNDRFFAVRPEGSVSTLKIQRTERGDSAVYLCASSPGQSRYPSTDTQYFGPGTRLTVL.

The J gene is TRBJ2-7, the V gene TRBV27; 7 bases fit TRBD1. Losses at the gene ends were 2 bases for V and 1 base for J; bases not matched to a gene: 2. The CDR3 covers 14 residues. Per germline, CDR1 MNHEY and CDR2 SMNVEV (reference sequence). CDR3 bases: TGTGCCAGCAGTTTAAAGGACAGGTCCTACGAGCAGTACTTC. Amino acid sequence: CASSLKDRSYEQYF.

This clone was seen just once. CDR3 amino acids: CASSIRTGGNYEQYF. The CDR3 DNA reads as TGCGCCAGCAGCATACGGACAGGGGGAAACTACGAGCAGTACTTC. The rearrangement uses TRBV5-1 and TRBJ2-7; TRBD1 matches at 10 bases. Germline CDR1 SGHRS, CDR2 YFSETQ. V dropped 4 bases and J dropped 3; count of bases not matched to a gene: 7. The CDR3 loop spans 15 amino acids.

The chain recombines TRBV9 with TRBJ1-3, with unresolved D. The CDR3 sequence is 14 residues long. The germline gives CDR1 SGDLS, CDR2 YYNGEE. V was cut by 4 bases and J by 2 bases, with 10 bases left in between. The CDR3 loop is CASSPSGAGNTIYF. The CDR3 DNA is TGTGCCAGCAGCCCTAGTGGAGCTGGAAACACCATATATTTT.

The chain joins TRBV7-9 to TRBJ1-2; 8 nucleotides match TRBD1. Germline V CDR1 and CDR2: SEHNR, FQNEAQ (reference sequence). Losses at the gene ends were 4 bases for V and 5 bases for J; bases not matched to a gene: 9. The CDR3 contains 15 residues. CDR3 DNA: TGTGCCAGCAGCTCCCTCCCGAGACAGGGGTATGGCTACACCTTC. It specifies CASSSLPRQGYGYTF.

This rearrangement joins TRBV5-8 to TRBJ2-3, with a possible D match to TRBD2 (5 bases). This CDR3 contains 15 residues. V was shortened by 1 base and J by 6 bases, with 15 bases between the two germline ends. The V gene's germline CDR1 is SGHTS and CDR2 YDEGEE. The CDR3 region is CASSLSNIPGDTQYF. The DNA of the CDR3 is TGTGCCAGCAGCTTGTCAAACATTCCGGGGGATACGCAGTATTTT.